This entry lists 13 T cell receptor beta chains sequenced from one sample in a study of blood T cell repertoires in COVID-19. Produced via immunoSEQ multiplex PCR; TCRdb's table is partial and in-frame only. The sample yields about 160,000 clones, 85% to 90% seen once. Sequencing was performed on peripheral blood. All receptors derive from a woman in her 70s with COVID-19, enrolled during active disease.

V and J are TRBV7-8 and TRBJ2-2, with 8 bases fitting TRBD2. This CDR3 region has 15 residues. In germline, CDR1 is SGHVS, CDR2 FQNEAQ. J was trimmed by 3 bases and V by 6 bases; bases with no gene match: 6. CDR3 coding DNA: TGTGCCAGCAGGCAGGGCGGGGGGCACACCGGGGAGCTGTTTTTT. The encoded protein is CASRQGGGHTGELFF.

This chain connects TRBV5-5 to TRBJ1-5; D remains unclear. Trimming cost V 1 base and J 0 bases, with 5 bases left between them. The CDR3 loop spans 14 amino acids. The germline CDR1 and CDR2 sequences are SGHKS and YYEKEE (reference sequence). CDR3 protein: CASSLISSNQPQHF. CDR3 nucleotides: TGTGCCAGCAGCTTGATATCTAGCAATCAGCCCCAGCATTTT.

The rearrangement links TRBV2 to TRBJ2-5, with 11 positions matching TRBD2. V was pared by 3 bases and J by 1 base, with 7 bases of the junction left unmatched. Germline assignment: CDR1 SNHLY and CDR2 FYNNEI. This CDR3 contains 17 residues. CDR3 amino acids: CASSDLTSGALQETQYF. DNA of the CDR3: TGTGCCAGCAGTGACCTGACTAGCGGGGCGCTCCAAGAGACCCAGTACTTC.

The rearrangement uses TRBV15 and TRBJ1-1, with D unclear. CDR1 and CDR2 from the germline V gene are LNHNV and YYDKDF (reference sequence). The CDR3 has 13 residues. Deletions cut 5 bases from V and 1 base from J, with 8 bases between. The DNA of the CDR3 is TGTGCCACCAGCCTCGGGGAGAACACTGAAGCTTTCTTT. It is translated as CATSLGENTEAFF.

V gene TRBV28 combines with J gene TRBJ2-7; 8 bases fit TRBD1. The CDR3 contains 14 residues. J gave up 7 bases and V 5 bases, and 10 bases lay outside the gene matches. Per the germline V gene, CDR1 is MDHEN and CDR2 is SYDVKM. The CDR3 spells CASSTGQASGEQYF. The CDR3, as DNA: TGTGCCAGCAGTACGGGACAGGCTTCGGGTGAGCAGTACTTC.

V and J are TRBV4-1 and TRBJ2-2; the D is unclear. V dropped 0 bases and J dropped 6 bases, with 14 bases sitting between them. CDR1 and CDR2 from the germline V gene are MGHRA and YSYEKL. The CDR3 is made up of 16 amino acids. The CDR3 sequence is CASSQEENPPAGELFF. The CDR3 coding sequence is TGCGCCAGCAGCCAAGAAGAGAACCCCCCGGCCGGGGAGCTGTTTTTT.

The V and J genes are TRBV3-1 (or the pseudogene TRBV3-2) and TRBJ1-2; possible D gene TRBD1, 6 bases. The germline V gene encodes CDR1 LGHDT and CDR2 YNNKEL (reference sequence). The V gene lost 1 base and the J gene lost 8 bases, with 14 bases spanning the gap. The CDR3 length is 14 residues. CDR3 sequence (DNA): TGTGCCAGCAGCCAAGTCAGCAGGGGATGGGGCTACACCTTC. Its protein product is CASSQVSRGWGYTF.

This clone occurred a few times. This chain links TRBV7-8 with TRBJ2-3; D possibly corresponds to TRBD2 (5 bases). CDR3 length: 17 residues. Germline V gene data show CDR1 as SGHVS and CDR2 as FQNEAQ. Trimming stripped 1 base from V and 6 bases from J, with 20 bases between. The CDR3 coding sequence is TGTGCCAGCAGCTTAGAGGGAGCTTGGTCAACGGCTGATACGCAGTATTTT. It yields the protein CASSLEGAWSTADTQYF.

This chain uses TRBV11-2 with TRBJ1-5, with D uncertain. The CDR3 loop spans 12 amino acids. V lost 1 base, J lost 11 bases, and 9 bases lay in between. The germline V gene has CDR1 SGHAT and CDR2 FQNNGV. The CDR3 DNA is TGTGCCAGCAGCTTAGGAGGCGGGGCCCAGCATTTT. This translates into CASSLGGGAQHF.

The table lists this clone with a few counts. The J gene is TRBJ1-5, the V gene TRBV2, with TRBD1 matching over 9 bases. V shed 6 bases and J 3 bases; nucleotides not matched to a gene: 6. Germline lookup yields CDR1 SNHLY and CDR2 FYNNEI. The CDR3 spans 15 residues. The CDR3 nucleotides are TGTGCCAGCAGGACGGACAGGGGCTTCAATCAGCCCCAGCATTTT. Amino acid sequence: CASRTDRGFNQPQHF.

J is TRBJ1-1 and V is TRBV30, with 11 bases lining up with TRBD1. The CDR3 totals 14 residues. From germline, CDR1 is GTSNPN and CDR2 SVGIG (reference sequence). J gave up 8 bases and V 0 bases, and 5 bases lay outside the gene matches. The chain's CDR3 is CAWSVSGTGGEAFF. The CDR3 bases are TGTGCCTGGAGTGTATCCGGGACAGGGGGGGAAGCTTTCTTT.

The rearrangement links TRBV9 to TRBJ1-4; TRBD1 matches 7 bases. After removal of 3 bases from V and 14 bases from J, the junction contained 7 bases not matched to a gene. Per the germline V gene, CDR1 is SGDLS and CDR2 is YYNGEE. The CDR3 consists of 12 residues. CDR3 sequence reads: CASSGPTGFLFF. The CDR3 DNA reads TGTGCCAGCAGCGGACCGACAGGGTTCCTGTTTTTT.

The rearrangement joins TRBV3-1 (or the pseudogene TRBV3-2) to TRBJ1-2; D perhaps matches TRBD1 (5 bases). The V gene lost 0 bases and the J gene lost 8 bases, with 19 bases spanning the gap. The CDR3 covers 16 residues. CDR1 is LGHDT, CDR2 YNNKEL, per germline (reference sequence). CDR3 sequence reads: CASSQDLWQGRGGYTF. CDR3 coding DNA: TGTGCCAGCAGCCAAGATTTATGGCAGGGAAGGGGAGGCTACACCTTC.